This T cell receptor beta chain is from a study of early T cells in non-severe SARS-CoV-2 infection. Study as a whole: Whole-blood bulk RNA, unsorted, was sequenced, and chains were unpaired. General study findings and limits: VDJdb-based annotation leaned toward anti-spike CD8 responses and missed private and CD4 specificities.

Germline CDR1 reads MDHEN; CDR2 reads SYDVKM. This CDR3 region has 12 residues. Between the trimmed V and J ends, which lost 6 bases and 0 bases, there was a span of 6 bases. In the case of this clonotype: No antigen is known for it. This may arise from a read error, as a much more abundant clone is one base away.

TCRdb ran MiXCR on the 5' RACE reads and lists one entry per CDR3 protein. Seen here are tens of thousands of distinct CDR3 sequences, about 13% observed once, and the top ten hold around 1.1%. V and J are TRBV28 and TRBJ2-7, with D unresolved. The sequence came from an adult who was a healthcare worker with PCR-confirmed SARS-CoV-2 infection or an uninfected control (not recorded which). The sample taken for sequencing was whole blood. CDR3 nucleotide sequence: TGTGCCAGCAGCCCTAGCTCCTACGAGCAGTACTTC. Translation gives CASSPSSYEQYF. The entire variable domain, with the rest obtained from reference TRBV28 and TRBJ2-7, is as follows: DVKVTQSSRYLVKRTGEKVFLECVQDMDHENMFWYRQDPGLGLRLIYFSYDVKMKEKGDIPEGYSVSREKKERFSLILESASTNQTSMYLCASSPSSYEQYFGPGTRLTVT.